Presented here are 32 T cell receptor beta chains from one specimen sequenced in a study of blood T cell repertoires in COVID-19. Repertoires were generated with immunoSEQ multiplex PCR, while TCRdb's copy carries only in-frame clones and drops some. Of about 390,000 clones listed, 87% were seen once; the top ten hold roughly 10%. Sequencing was performed on PBMCs or T cells enriched from blood (not recorded which). The receptors originated from a woman between 50 and 59 years old who had recovered from COVID-19.

This clone was counted ten times or more. V usage is TRBV25-1 and J usage is TRBJ1-2; 7 positions agree with TRBD1. Unmatched junction bases numbered 13, after V lost 5 bases and J lost 4 bases. Per germline, CDR1 MGHDK and CDR2 SYGVNS. The CDR3 is made up of 16 amino acids. The CDR3 sequence: CASSSLREAGGYGYTF. DNA for the CDR3: TGTGCCAGCAGTTCACTCAGGGAGGCAGGGGGCTATGGCTACACCTTC.

The sample holds one count of this clone. The V gene is TRBV11-2, the J gene TRBJ2-1, with 13 bases lining up with TRBD2. With 5 bases clipped from V and 0 bases from J, the junction kept 10 bases outside the gene matches. CDR1 and CDR2 (germline): SGHAT, FQNNGV. This CDR3 has 19 residues. The CDR3 bases are TGTGCCAGCAGCGGACTGGGACTAGCGGGATTTAGCTCCTACAATGAGCAGTTCTTC. This translates into CASSGLGLAGFSSYNEQFF.

V and J are TRBV10-3 and TRBJ1-5; possible D gene TRBD1, 6 bases. CDR1 and CDR2 from the germline V gene are ENHRY and SYGVKD. The CDR3 sequence is 15 residues long. The germline V and J ends were trimmed by 0 bases and 6 bases, with 12 bases remaining between them. CDR3 residues: CAISESNRAGQPQHF. CDR3 DNA: TGTGCCATCAGTGAGTCGAACAGGGCCGGTCAGCCCCAGCATTTT.

This rearrangement joins TRBV2 to TRBJ2-2; D not certain. CDR1 and CDR2 (germline): SNHLY, FYNNEI. This CDR3 region has 15 residues. Between the trimmed V and J ends, which lost 6 bases and 6 bases, there was a span of 17 bases. CDR3 in amino acids: CASRIGVFLAGELFF. CDR3 in DNA: TGTGCCAGCAGAATTGGAGTCTTTTTAGCCGGGGAGCTGTTTTTT.

This chain joins TRBV7-2 and TRBJ1-5, with 8 bases identical to TRBD1. Per the germline V gene, CDR1 is SGHTA and CDR2 is FQGNSA. The V and J ends lost 4 bases and 5 bases, in that order; junction bases with no gene match: 7. The CDR3 covers 15 residues. The DNA of the CDR3 is TGTGCCAGCAGCTACACCGGGACAGGTTATCAGCCCCAGCATTTT. Its protein is CASSYTGTGYQPQHF.

The CDR3 sequence is CASSVNTSGGAFVDTQYF. The CDR3 coding sequence is TGTGCCAGCAGCGTAAACACTAGCGGGGGGGCCTTTGTGGATACGCAGTATTTT. This sequence joins TRBV5-8 and TRBJ2-3; 13 positions agree with TRBD2. There are 18 residues in the CDR3. After removal of 4 bases from V and 6 bases from J, the junction contained 14 bases not matched to a gene. The V gene's germline CDR1 is SGHTS and CDR2 YDEGEE.

About this clone itself: At the DNA level, this CDR3 is encoded by other sequences in the same sample as well. This chain joins TRBV5-1 and TRBJ1-1; TRBD1 might be the D (5 bases). In germline, CDR1 is SGHRS, CDR2 YFSETQ. This CDR3 spans 14 amino acids. Deletions cut 2 bases from V and 0 bases from J, with 8 bases between. The CDR3 DNA follows: TGCGCCAGCAGCTTACAGGTTATGAACACTGAAGCTTTCTTT. Translated, it gives CASSLQVMNTEAFF.

The chain carries TRBV12-3 or TRBV12-4 and TRBJ1-2; 8 bases agree with TRBD1. This CDR3 is built from 13 residues. Trimming took 6 bases from V and 7 from J; bases not matched to a gene: 7. The CDR3 loop is CASSKDRAIGYTF. The CDR3 nucleotides are TGTGCCAGCAGCAAGGACAGGGCGATTGGCTACACCTTC.

This chain links TRBV12-3 or TRBV12-4 with TRBJ1-1; D not resolved. The CDR3 spans 12 residues. Trimming took 1 base from V and 6 from J, leaving 6 bases between them. The CDR3 loop is CASSLGTAEAFF. CDR3 nucleotide sequence: TGTGCCAGCAGTTTAGGTACGGCTGAAGCTTTCTTT.

This chain uses TRBV2 with TRBJ1-5; D ambiguous. CDR1 and CDR2 from the germline V gene are SNHLY and FYNNEI. The CDR3 extends over 13 amino acids. The germline V and J ends were trimmed by 5 bases and 7 bases, with 12 bases remaining between them. The CDR3 sequence is CASSRDNTQPQHF. DNA of the CDR3: TGTGCCAGCAGTCGAGACAATACCCAGCCCCAGCATTTT.

The chain carries TRBV27 and TRBJ1-5, with D tentatively TRBD1 (5 bases). Germline V gene sequence: CDR1 MNHEY, CDR2 SMNVEV (reference sequence). CDR3 length: 14 residues. V lost 3 bases, J lost 7 bases, and 13 bases lay in between. Written as DNA, the CDR3 is TGTGCCAGCAGTTTTGGGTGGGGCTGGCAGCCCCAGCATTTT. Its translation is CASSFGWGWQPQHF.

This clone has just one count. V and J are TRBV30 and TRBJ2-1, with 9 bases that match TRBD2. Losses at the gene ends were 4 bases for V and 0 bases for J; bases not matched to a gene: 4. Germline V gives CDR1 GTSNPN, CDR2 SVGIG (reference sequence). This CDR3 comprises 15 residues. CDR3 region: CAWTSGESSYNEQFF. CDR3 in DNA: TGTGCCTGGACTAGCGGGGAGAGCTCCTACAATGAGCAGTTCTTC.

In its sample, this clone was seen a few times. The chain is built from TRBV11-2 and TRBJ2-7, with a possible D match to TRBD2 (6 bases). V lost 5 bases and J lost 2, with 19 bases in between. The CDR3 is 16 amino acids. The germline V gene has CDR1 SGHAT and CDR2 FQNNGV. In DNA, the CDR3 is TGTGCCAGCAGCCTTAGTACCGGGACTGGGACCTACGAGCAGTACTTC. Protein: CASSLSTGTGTYEQYF.

This clone came up once. This sequence joins TRBV2 and TRBJ1-2; 7 bases are shared with TRBD1. The CDR3 length is 15 residues. With 2 bases clipped from V and 2 bases from J, the junction kept 5 bases outside the gene matches. Germline assignment: CDR1 SNHLY and CDR2 FYNNEI. The CDR3 protein is CASSERGGGNYGYTF. CDR3 bases: TGTGCCAGCAGTGAACGAGGAGGGGGCAACTATGGCTACACCTTC.

The table lists this clone with a count of one. J is TRBJ2-1 and V is TRBV11-3, with 9 bases identical to TRBD1. The CDR3 is made up of 14 amino acids. The germline CDR1 and CDR2 sequences are SGHNT and YENEEA. Trimming cost V 4 bases and J 7 bases; bases outside gene matches: 5. The CDR3 is CASSSGQGANEQFF. CDR3 nucleotides: TGTGCCAGCAGCTCGGGACAGGGTGCGAATGAGCAGTTCTTC.

This clone came up a few times. The rearrangement links TRBV4-2 to TRBJ1-6, with 8 positions matching TRBD1. CDR1 and CDR2 (germline): LGHNA, YNFKEQ. The CDR3 loop spans 14 amino acids. V was pared by 5 bases and J by 6 bases, with 3 bases of the junction left unmatched. Here the CDR3 DNA reads TGTGCCAGCAGCACTGACAGGGGTAATTCACCCCTCCACTTT. Translation gives CASSTDRGNSPLHF.

The chain couples TRBV13 to TRBJ2-5, with D perhaps TRBD1 (5 bases). Trimming cost V 5 bases and J 3 bases, with 13 bases left between them. CDR1 and CDR2 (germline): PRHDT, FYEKMQ (reference sequence). This CDR3 has 14 residues. The CDR3 sequence is CASSQTPGKETQYF. The CDR3 DNA reads TGTGCCAGCAGCCAGACCCCAGGGAAAGAGACCCAGTACTTC.

The chain couples TRBV5-1 to TRBJ1-2; D unclear. With 5 bases removed from V and 8 bases from J, the gap between germline ends came to 16 bases. The CDR3 is 13 amino acids. CDR1 and CDR2 (germline): SGHRS, YFSETQ. The CDR3 reads CASSTGVPGGYTF. DNA of the CDR3: TGCGCCAGCAGTACCGGGGTCCCGGGGGGCTACACCTTC.

CDR3 in amino acids: CASSFSGAGANVLTF. The DNA of the CDR3 is TGTGCCAGCAGTTTCTCCGGGGCTGGGGCCAACGTCCTGACTTTC. The rearrangement links TRBV28 to TRBJ2-6, with D perhaps matching TRBD2 (5 bases). The CDR3 length is 15 residues. CDR1 is MDHEN, CDR2 SYDVKM, per germline. The V gene lost 3 bases and the J gene lost 2 bases, with 8 bases spanning the gap.

J is TRBJ2-2 and V is TRBV2; D ambiguous. Germline V lookup: CDR1 SNHLY, CDR2 FYNNEI. The CDR3 contains 13 residues. Trimming removed 6 bases from V and 3 bases from J, with 8 bases in between. The CDR3 loop is CASSDGYTGELFF. The CDR3 coding sequence is TGTGCCAGCAGCGACGGGTACACCGGGGAGCTGTTTTTT.

The chain links TRBV24-1 to TRBJ2-3; 8 bases align to TRBD2. V gave up 7 bases and J gave up 0 bases; unmatched junction bases: 2. The CDR3 covers 14 residues. Germline CDR1 and CDR2: KGHDR and SFDVKD. The CDR3: CATRQRGSTDTQYF. The CDR3 bases are TGTGCCACCAGACAGCGGGGGAGCACAGATACGCAGTATTTT.

This rearrangement joins TRBV7-9 to TRBJ1-2; TRBD1 might be the D (5 bases). Germline V gives CDR1 SEHNR, CDR2 FQNEAQ (reference sequence). This CDR3 contains 15 residues. V lost 5 bases and J 4 bases, leaving 17 bases between the germline ends. The CDR3 nucleotides read TGTGCCAGCAGCCGAGGGACTTCGCCTAGCTATGGCTACACCTTC. This sequence encodes CASSRGTSPSYGYTF.

The gene calls are TRBV9 and TRBJ2-7; the match to TRBD1 covers 10 bases. Trimming cost V 3 bases and J 1 base; bases outside gene matches: 4. From germline, CDR1 is SGDLS and CDR2 YYNGEE. CDR3 length: 15 residues. The CDR3 bases are TGTGCCAGCAGCGATGGGACAGGGGATTCCTACGAGCAGTACTTC. It is translated as CASSDGTGDSYEQYF. Looking up the rest from reference TRBV9 and TRBJ2-7 gives the full variable domain: DSGVTQTPKHLITATGQRVTLRCSPRSGDLSVYWYQQSLDQGLQFLIQYYNGEERAKGNILERFSAQQFPDLHSELNLSSLELGDSALYFCASSDGTGDSYEQYFGPGTRLTVT.

In nucleotides, the CDR3 is TGTGCCACCAGGCGTCAAACAGGGATGAACACTGAAGCTTTCTTT. It encodes CATRRQTGMNTEAFF. The rearrangement uses TRBV15 and TRBJ1-1; TRBD1 might be the D (6 bases). V shed 6 bases and J shed 0 bases, with 14 bases lying between them. CDR1 LNHNV and CDR2 YYDKDF come from the germline V gene (reference sequence). The CDR3 is made up of 15 amino acids.

The chain employs TRBV28 and TRBJ1-4, with 7 bases aligning to TRBD1. With 5 bases clipped from V and 8 bases from J, the junction kept 14 bases outside the gene matches. The V gene's germline CDR1 is MDHEN and CDR2 SYDVKM. The CDR3 covers 16 residues. CDR3 amino acids: CASSPLGQEIREKLFF. In DNA form, the CDR3 reads TGTGCCAGCAGTCCCCTAGGACAGGAGATAAGGGAAAAACTGTTTTTT. The full variable domain, with the rest looked up from reference TRBV28 and TRBJ1-4, is DVKVTQSSRYLVKRTGEKVFLECVQDMDHENMFWYRQDPGLGLRLIYFSYDVKMKEKGDIPEGYSVSREKKERFSLILESASTNQTSMYLCASSPLGQEIREKLFFGSGTQLSVL.

The chain joins TRBV28 to TRBJ2-1, with D possibly TRBD2 on 5 matching bases. The germline V and J ends were trimmed by 5 bases and 6 bases, with 11 bases remaining between them. Germline V CDR1 and CDR2: MDHEN, SYDVKM. The CDR3 has 13 amino acids. CDR3 sequence reads: CASSVSVRNEQFF. The CDR3 nucleotides read TGTGCCAGCAGTGTTAGCGTGCGCAATGAGCAGTTCTTC.

V gene TRBV7-9 combines with J gene TRBJ2-1, with TRBD2 matching 7 bases. The V segment lost 5 bases and the J segment 5 bases; nucleotides outside the gene matches: 18. The germline V gene encodes CDR1 SEHNR and CDR2 FQNEAQ (reference sequence). This CDR3 region has 18 residues. CDR3 DNA: TGTGCCAGCAGCACCCGGGCTTTTTGGACGGGGGGTAACAATGAGCAGTTCTTC. It yields the protein CASSTRAFWTGGNNEQFF.

J is TRBJ1-1 and V is TRBV5-1, with 10 positions matching TRBD1. This CDR3 comprises 14 residues. J was trimmed by 10 bases and V by 6 bases; bases with no gene match: 12. Per germline, CDR1 SGHRS and CDR2 YFSETQ. This CDR3 is CASTPRQGAKGAFF. The CDR3 DNA reads TGCGCCAGCACCCCTCGACAGGGGGCAAAAGGAGCTTTCTTT.

This clone has just a few counts. The chain carries TRBV18 and TRBJ1-5, with 8 bases aligning to TRBD1. Trimming at V came to 4 bases and at J to 0 bases, leaving 2 bases not matched to a gene. This CDR3 comprises 15 residues. Germline CDR1 is KGHSH and CDR2 is LQKENI. CDR3 loop: CASSLGTGSNQPQHF. DNA of the CDR3: TGTGCCAGCTCACTAGGGACAGGTAGCAATCAGCCCCAGCATTTT.

The chain is built from TRBV19 and TRBJ1-5; D gene uncertain. The CDR3 totals 13 residues. Trimming removed 7 bases from V and 2 bases from J, with 9 bases in between. The germline V gene has CDR1 LNHDA and CDR2 SQIVND (reference sequence). The CDR3 sequence is CASKRDGNQPQHF. The CDR3 DNA reads as TGTGCCAGTAAGCGCGACGGCAATCAGCCCCAGCATTTT.

J is TRBJ2-1 and V is TRBV27; TRBD1 matches at 9 bases. V shed 7 bases and J 7 bases; nucleotides not matched to a gene: 11. Germline V lookup: CDR1 MNHEY, CDR2 SMNVEV (reference sequence). The CDR3 runs 15 residues. This CDR3 is CASTIGTGSRNEQFF. For the CDR3, the DNA is TGTGCCAGCACTATAGGGACAGGGAGCAGGAATGAGCAGTTCTTC.

The chain uses TRBV7-2 and TRBJ1-5; perhaps TRBD1 as D (5 bases). Germline loops: CDR1 SGHTA, CDR2 FQGNSA. The V gene lost 1 base and the J gene lost 4 bases, with 11 bases spanning the gap. The CDR3 runs 15 residues. This CDR3 is CASSLGRGGNQPQHF. The CDR3 coding sequence is TGTGCCAGCAGCTTAGGCCGCGGGGGTAATCAGCCCCAGCATTTT.